Described below is a single TCR beta chain sequence and its context. The CDR3 runs to 16 residues. Germline CDR1 reads SNHLY; CDR2 reads FYNNEI. Trimming stripped 4 bases from V and 0 bases from J, with 15 bases between. Only in-frame clones appear in the TCRdb table, and some are missing; sequencing was by immunoSEQ multiplex PCR. The sample has some 30,000 clones, 80% to 90% seen once. These data belong to a study of T cell changes during pregnancy in multiple sclerosis. The clonotype was recovered from a female donor with multiple sclerosis, enrolled in a pregnancy study. The chain is built from TRBV2 and TRBJ2-5; D possibly corresponds to TRBD1 (5 bases). Sample: CD8+ T cells from peripheral blood mononuclear cells, taken in the second trimester of pregnancy. The CDR3 DNA is TGTGCCAGCAGTGGAATTCAGGCAGGGTACCAAGAGACCCAGTACTTC. This codes for CASSGIQAGYQETQYF.